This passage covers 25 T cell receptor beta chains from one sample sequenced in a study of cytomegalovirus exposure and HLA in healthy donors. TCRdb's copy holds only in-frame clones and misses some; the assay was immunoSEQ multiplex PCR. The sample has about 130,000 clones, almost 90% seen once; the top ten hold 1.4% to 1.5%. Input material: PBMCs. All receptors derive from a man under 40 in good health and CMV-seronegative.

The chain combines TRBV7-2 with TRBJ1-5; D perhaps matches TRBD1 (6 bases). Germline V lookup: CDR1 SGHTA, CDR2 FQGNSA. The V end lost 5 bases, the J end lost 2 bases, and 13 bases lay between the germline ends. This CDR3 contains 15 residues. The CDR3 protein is CASSKNGQRNQPQHF. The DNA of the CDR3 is TGTGCCAGCAGCAAGAATGGACAGCGCAATCAGCCCCAGCATTTT.

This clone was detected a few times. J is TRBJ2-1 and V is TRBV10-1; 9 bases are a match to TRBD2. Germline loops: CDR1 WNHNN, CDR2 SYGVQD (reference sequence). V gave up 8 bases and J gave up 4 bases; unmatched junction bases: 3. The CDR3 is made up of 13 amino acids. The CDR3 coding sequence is TGCGCCAGCGCGGGGGGGCTGTACAATGAGCAGTTCTTC. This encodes CASAGGLYNEQFF.

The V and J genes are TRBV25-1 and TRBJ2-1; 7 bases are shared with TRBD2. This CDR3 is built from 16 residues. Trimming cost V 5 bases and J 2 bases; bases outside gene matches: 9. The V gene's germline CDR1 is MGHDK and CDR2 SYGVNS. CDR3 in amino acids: CASSSRGRGAYNEQFF. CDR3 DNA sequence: TGTGCCAGCAGTTCTCGGGGGAGGGGAGCCTACAATGAGCAGTTCTTC.

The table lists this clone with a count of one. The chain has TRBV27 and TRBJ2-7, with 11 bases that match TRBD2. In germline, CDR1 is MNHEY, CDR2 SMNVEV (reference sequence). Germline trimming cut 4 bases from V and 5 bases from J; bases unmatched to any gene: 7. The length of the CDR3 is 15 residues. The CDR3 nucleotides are TGTGCCAGCAGTTCCCTCCTAGCGGGAGGTGACGAGCAGTACTTC. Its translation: CASSSLLAGGDEQYF.

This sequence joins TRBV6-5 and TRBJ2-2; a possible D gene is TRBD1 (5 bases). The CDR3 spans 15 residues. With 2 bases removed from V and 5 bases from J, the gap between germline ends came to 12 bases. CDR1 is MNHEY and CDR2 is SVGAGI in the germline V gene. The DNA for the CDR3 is TGTGCCAGCAGTTACAAGGGGCTGGGAACCGGGGAGCTGTTTTTT. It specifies CASSYKGLGTGELFF.

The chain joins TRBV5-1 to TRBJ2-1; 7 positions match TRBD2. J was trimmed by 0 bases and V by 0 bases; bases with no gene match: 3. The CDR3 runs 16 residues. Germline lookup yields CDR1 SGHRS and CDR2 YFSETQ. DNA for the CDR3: TGCGCCAGCAGCTTGGAAGGCGGGAGCTCCTACAATGAGCAGTTCTTC. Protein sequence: CASSLEGGSSYNEQFF.

As DNA, the CDR3 is TGTGCCATCAGCCCCGGACAGGATAGCAATCAGCCCCAGCATTTT. Its translation: CAISPGQDSNQPQHF. The chain combines TRBV10-3 with TRBJ1-5; 7 nucleotides line up with TRBD1. J gave up 0 bases and V 6 bases, and 5 bases lay outside the gene matches. CDR3 length equals 15 residues. Germline loops: CDR1 ENHRY, CDR2 SYGVKD.

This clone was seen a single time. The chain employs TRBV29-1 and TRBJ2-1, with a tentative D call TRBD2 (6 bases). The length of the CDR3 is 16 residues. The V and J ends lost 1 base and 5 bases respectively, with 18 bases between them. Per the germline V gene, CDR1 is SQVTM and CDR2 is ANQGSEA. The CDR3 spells CSVEGVKGRRNNEQFF. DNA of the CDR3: TGCAGCGTTGAAGGAGTGAAAGGGAGGCGGAACAATGAGCAGTTCTTC.

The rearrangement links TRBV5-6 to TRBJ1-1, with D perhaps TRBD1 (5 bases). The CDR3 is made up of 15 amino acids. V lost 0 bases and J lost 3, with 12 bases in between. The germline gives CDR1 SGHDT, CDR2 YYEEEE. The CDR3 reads CASSLASGVDTEAFF. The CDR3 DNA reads TGTGCCAGCAGCTTGGCCTCGGGGGTAGACACTGAAGCTTTCTTT.

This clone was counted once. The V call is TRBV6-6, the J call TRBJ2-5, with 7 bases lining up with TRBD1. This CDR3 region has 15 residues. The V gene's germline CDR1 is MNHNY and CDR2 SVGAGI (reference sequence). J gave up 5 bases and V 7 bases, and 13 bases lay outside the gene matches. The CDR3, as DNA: TGTGCCAGCACCCTTCAGACAGGGTCGGGTGAGACCCAGTACTTC. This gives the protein CASTLQTGSGETQYF.

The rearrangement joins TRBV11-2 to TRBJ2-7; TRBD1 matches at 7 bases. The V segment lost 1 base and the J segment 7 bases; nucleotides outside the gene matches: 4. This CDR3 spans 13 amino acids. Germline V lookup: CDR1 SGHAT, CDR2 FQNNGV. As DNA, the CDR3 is TGTGCCAGCAGCTTAGCTAAGGACAGGGAGCAGTACTTC. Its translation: CASSLAKDREQYF.

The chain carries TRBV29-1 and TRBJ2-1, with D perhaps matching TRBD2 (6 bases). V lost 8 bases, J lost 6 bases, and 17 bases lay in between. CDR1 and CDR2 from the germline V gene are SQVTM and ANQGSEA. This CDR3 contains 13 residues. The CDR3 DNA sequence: TGCAGCCTCCTCGGGGGTTTCGCCAATGAGCAGTTCTTC. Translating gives CSLLGGFANEQFF.

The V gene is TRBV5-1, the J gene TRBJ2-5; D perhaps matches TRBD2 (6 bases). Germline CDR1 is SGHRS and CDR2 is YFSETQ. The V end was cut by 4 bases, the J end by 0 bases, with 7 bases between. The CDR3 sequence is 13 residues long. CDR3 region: CASSRGYQETQYF. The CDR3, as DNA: TGCGCCAGCAGCCGGGGGTACCAAGAGACCCAGTACTTC.

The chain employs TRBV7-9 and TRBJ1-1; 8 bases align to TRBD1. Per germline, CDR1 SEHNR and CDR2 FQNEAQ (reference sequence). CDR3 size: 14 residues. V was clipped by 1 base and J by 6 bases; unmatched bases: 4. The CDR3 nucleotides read TGTGCCAGCAGCTTAGGGACAGGGTCGGCTGAAGCTTTCTTT. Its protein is CASSLGTGSAEAFF.

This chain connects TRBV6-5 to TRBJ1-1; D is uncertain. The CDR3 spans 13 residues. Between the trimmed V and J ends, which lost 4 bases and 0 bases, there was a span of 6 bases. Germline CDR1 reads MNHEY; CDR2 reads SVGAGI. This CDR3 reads CASSSNMNTEAFF. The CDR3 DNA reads TGTGCCAGCAGTTCAAACATGAACACTGAAGCTTTCTTT.

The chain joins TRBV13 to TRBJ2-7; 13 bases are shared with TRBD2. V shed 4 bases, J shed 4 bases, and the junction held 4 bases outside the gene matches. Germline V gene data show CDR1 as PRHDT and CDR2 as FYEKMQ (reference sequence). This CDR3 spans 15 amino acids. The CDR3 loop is CASSSGLAGRYEQYF. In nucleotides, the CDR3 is TGTGCCAGCAGCTCGGGACTAGCGGGACGATACGAGCAGTACTTC.

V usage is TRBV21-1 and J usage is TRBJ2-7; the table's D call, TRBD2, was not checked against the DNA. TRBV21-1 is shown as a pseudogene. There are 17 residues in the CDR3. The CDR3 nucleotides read TGTGCCAGCAGTAAAGGGGTCGCGGGGCCACACCGGTACGAGCAGTACTTC. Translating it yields CASSKGVAGPHRYEQYF.

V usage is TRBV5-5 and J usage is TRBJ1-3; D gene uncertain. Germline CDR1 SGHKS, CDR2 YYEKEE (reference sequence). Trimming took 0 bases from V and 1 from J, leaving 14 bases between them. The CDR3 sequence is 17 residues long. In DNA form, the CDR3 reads TGTGCCAGCAGCTTGGCCGTACGGCAGACTTCTGGAAACACCATATATTTT. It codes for CASSLAVRQTSGNTIYF.

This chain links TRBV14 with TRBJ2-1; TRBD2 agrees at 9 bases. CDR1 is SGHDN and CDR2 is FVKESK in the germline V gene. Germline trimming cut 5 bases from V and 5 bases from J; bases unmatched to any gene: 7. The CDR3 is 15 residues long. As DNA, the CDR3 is TGTGCCAGCAGCTTCCTAGCGGGATCTAACAATGAGCAGTTCTTC. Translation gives CASSFLAGSNNEQFF. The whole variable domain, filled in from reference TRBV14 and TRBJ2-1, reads EAGVTQFPSHSVIEKGQTVTLRCDPISGHDNLYWYRRVMGKEIKFLLHFVKESKQDESGMPNNRFLAERTGGTYSTLKVQPAELEDSGVYFCASSFLAGSNNEQFFGPGTRLTVL.

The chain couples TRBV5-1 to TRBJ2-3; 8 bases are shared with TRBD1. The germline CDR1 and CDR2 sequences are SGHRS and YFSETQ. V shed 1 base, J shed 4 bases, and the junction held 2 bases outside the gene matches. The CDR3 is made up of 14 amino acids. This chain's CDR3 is CASSLSTGADTQYF. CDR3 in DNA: TGCGCCAGCAGCTTGTCGACAGGGGCAGATACGCAGTATTTT.

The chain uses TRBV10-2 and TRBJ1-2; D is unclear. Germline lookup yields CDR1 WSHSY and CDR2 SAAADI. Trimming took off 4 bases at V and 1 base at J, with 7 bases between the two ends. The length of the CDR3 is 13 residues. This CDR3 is CASSGRVNYGYTF. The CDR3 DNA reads TGCGCCAGCAGTGGTCGGGTTAACTATGGCTACACCTTC.

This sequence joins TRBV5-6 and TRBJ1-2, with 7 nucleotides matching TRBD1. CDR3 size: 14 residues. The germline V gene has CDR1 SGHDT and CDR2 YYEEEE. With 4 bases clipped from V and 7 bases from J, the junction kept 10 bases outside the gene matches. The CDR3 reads CASSLVQGDFGYTF. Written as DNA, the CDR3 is TGTGCCAGCAGCCTGGTGCAGGGGGACTTTGGCTACACCTTC. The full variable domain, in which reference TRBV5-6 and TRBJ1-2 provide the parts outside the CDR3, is DAGVTQSPTHLIKTRGQQVTLRCSPKSGHDTVSWYQQALGQGPQFIFQYYEEEERQRGNFPDRFSGHQFPNYSSELNVNALLLGDSALYLCASSLVQGDFGYTFGSGTRLTVV.

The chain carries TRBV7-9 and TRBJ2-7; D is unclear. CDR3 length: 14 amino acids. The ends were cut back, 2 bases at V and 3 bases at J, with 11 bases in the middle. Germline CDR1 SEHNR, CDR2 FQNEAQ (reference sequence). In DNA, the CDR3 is TGTGCCAGCAGCTTAAAGAAACATCACTACGAGCAGTACTTC. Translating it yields CASSLKKHHYEQYF.

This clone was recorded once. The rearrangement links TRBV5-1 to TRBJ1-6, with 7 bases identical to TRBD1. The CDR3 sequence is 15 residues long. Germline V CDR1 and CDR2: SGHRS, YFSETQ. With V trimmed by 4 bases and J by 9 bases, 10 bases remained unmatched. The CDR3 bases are TGCGCCAGCAGCCGCTCCGGGACAGATGGTTCACCCCTCCACTTT. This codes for CASSRSGTDGSPLHF.

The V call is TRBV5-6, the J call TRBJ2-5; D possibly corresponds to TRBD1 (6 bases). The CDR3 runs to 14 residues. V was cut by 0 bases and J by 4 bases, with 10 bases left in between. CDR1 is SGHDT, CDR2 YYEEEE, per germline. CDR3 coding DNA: TGTGCCAGCAGCTTGGATTCCAGGGGAGAGACCCAGTACTTC. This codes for CASSLDSRGETQYF.